These T cell receptor beta chains were read from a single sample in a study of blood T cell repertoires in COVID-19. The data were produced by immunoSEQ multiplex PCR, yet TCRdb's version contains in-frame clones alone and is incomplete. This table has about 340,000 clones, around 83% appearing once. Sequenced: peripheral blood. These receptors originate from a man younger than 45 with active or convalescent COVID-19. The CDR3 runs from the conserved cysteine through the conserved F or W. D genes are given only for firm matches. Some rows have no size entry. The others give once, few or many, or a class for an expanded clone.

>TRBV28|TRBJ2-7|TRBD1|-
CASDGQGLGEQYF
TGTGCCAGCGACGGACAGGGCCTAGGGGAGCAGTACTTC
>TRBV5-1|TRBJ1-1|-|-
CASSAPGGTEAFF
TGCGCCAGCAGCGCCCCGGGGGGCACTGAAGCTTTCTTT
>TRBV28|TRBJ1-1|TRBD1|-
CASSSHRGQSTEAFF
TGTGCCAGCAGTTCCCACAGGGGGCAGAGCACTGAAGCTTTCTTT
>TRBV12-1|TRBJ1-2|-|-
CASRQNELRSYGYTF
TGTGCCAGCAGGCAGAATGAATTAAGAAGTTATGGCTACACCTTC
>TRBV12-2|TRBJ2-2|-|few
CASRTKGLAGGPTGELFF
TGTGCAAGTCGCACTAAGGGACTAGCGGGAGGGCCGACCGGGGAGCTGTTTTTT
>TRBV30|TRBJ2-1|TRBD2|-
CAWTGGGNEQFF
TGTGCCTGGACCGGGGGGGGGAATGAGCAGTTCTTC
>TRBV18|TRBJ2-3|TRBD1|once
CASSLLDRNTDTQYF
TGTGCCAGCTCACTCCTGGACAGGAACACAGATACGCAGTATTTT
>TRBV24-1|TRBJ2-3|TRBD2|-
CATSDNGLLLRGVDTQYF
TGTGCCACCAGTGACAACGGACTGCTACTCCGGGGGGTAGATACGCAGTATTTT
>TRBV30|TRBJ2-5|-|-
CAWSGIEGETQYF
TGTGCCTGGAGCGGTATCGAGGGAGAGACCCAGTACTTC
>TRBV28|TRBJ1-3|-|-
CASSLSSGPGNTIYF
TGTGCCAGCAGTTTGTCCTCAGGGCCTGGAAACACCATATATTTT
>TRBV7-3|TRBJ2-7|-|-
CASSLQEAVSYEQYF
TGTGCCAGCAGCCTCCAGGAGGCGGTGTCCTACGAGCAGTACTTC
>TRBV21-1|TRBJ2-7|-|-
CASSPHWTGAPSYEQYF
TGTGCCAGCAGCCCACACTGGACAGGGGCCCCCTCCTACGAGCAGTACTTC
>TRBV5-1|TRBJ1-1|-|-
CASSLKGGRAEAFF
TGCGCCAGCAGCTTGAAGGGCGGGAGGGCTGAAGCTTTCTTT
>TRBV5-1|TRBJ1-4|-|-
CASSWAGDEKLFF
TGCGCCAGCAGCTGGGCCGGGGATGAAAAACTGTTTTTT
>TRBV7-9|TRBJ1-2|-|-
CASRNGTLGYTF
TGTGCCAGCAGAAACGGGACACTGGGCTACACCTTC
>TRBV5-8|TRBJ1-2|TRBD1|-
CASSSNEGQEYSGGYTF
TGTGCCAGCAGCTCCAACGAAGGACAGGAATATTCTGGCGGCTACACCTTC